This TCR beta chain came from a study of OX40 agonist ivuxolimab in advanced cancers. This table comes from immunoSEQ multiplex PCR, and its TCRdb copy is limited to in-frame clones, with some not included. The sample carries 58,000 or so clones, approximately 83% recorded once. Germline loops: CDR1 LNHDA, CDR2 SQIVND (reference sequence). Between the trimmed V and J ends, which lost 7 bases and 1 base, there was a span of 9 bases. CDR3 length: 13 residues. The source of this sequence is an adult with an advanced solid tumor such as melanoma, head and neck, liver or kidney cancer. The chain employs TRBV19 and TRBJ2-3, with D perhaps matching TRBD1 (5 bases). Material: CD4+ or CD8+ T cells sorted from blood, obtained in a trial of the OX40 agonist ivuxolimab. CDR3 residues: CASNQGRTDTQYF. For the CDR3, the DNA is TGTGCCAGTAACCAGGGTCGCACAGATACGCAGTATTTT.